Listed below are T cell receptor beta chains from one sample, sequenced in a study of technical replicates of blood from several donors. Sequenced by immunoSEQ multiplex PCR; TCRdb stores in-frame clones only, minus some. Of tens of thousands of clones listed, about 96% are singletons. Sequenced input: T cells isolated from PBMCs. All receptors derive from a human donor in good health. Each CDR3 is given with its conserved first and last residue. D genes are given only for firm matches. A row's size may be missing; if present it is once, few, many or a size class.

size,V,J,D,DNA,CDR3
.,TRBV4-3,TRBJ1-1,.,TGCGCCAGCAGCCAAGTCTTGTTTCTTAGGAACACTGAAGCTTTCTTT,CASSQVLFLRNTEAFF
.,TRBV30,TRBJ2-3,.,TGTGCCTGGAGTGTATCGGCGGGGATCACAGATACGCAGTATTTT,CAWSVSAGITDTQYF
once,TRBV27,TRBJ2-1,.,TGTGCCAGCAGTTTATCCGGGGGGCTAGTGAATGAGCAGTTCTTC,CASSLSGGLVNEQFF
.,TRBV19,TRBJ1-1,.,TGTGCCAGTAGTATAGGAGCGGGGGTGAACACTGAAGCTTTCTTT,CASSIGAGVNTEAFF
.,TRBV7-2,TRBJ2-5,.,TGTGCCAGTAGCAGAGAAATCCAAGAGACCCAGTACTTC,CASSREIQETQYF
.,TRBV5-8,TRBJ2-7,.,TGTGCCAGCAGCTTTTTCTATCGGGAGCGCGAGCAGTACTTC,CASSFFYREREQYF
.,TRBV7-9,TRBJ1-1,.,TGTGCCAGCAGCCCCTCCGGGGTCACAGCTTTCTTT,CASSPSGVTAFF
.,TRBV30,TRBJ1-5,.,TGTGCCTGGAGTCAGGAGGCGGGGCAGCCCCAGCATTTT,CAWSQEAGQPQHF
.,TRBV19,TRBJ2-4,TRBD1,TGTGCCAGTAGTACCACAGGGGCAAACATTCAGTACTTC,CASSTTGANIQYF
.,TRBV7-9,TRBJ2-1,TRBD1,TGTGCCAGCAGCTTTGGTGGACAGGGCTACAATGAGCAGTTCTTC,CASSFGGQGYNEQFF
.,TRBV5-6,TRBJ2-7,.,TGTGCCAGCAGCCCCTATCAAGGTAGGAGCTCCTACGAGCAGTACTTC,CASSPYQGRSSYEQYF
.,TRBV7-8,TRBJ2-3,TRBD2,TGTGCCAGCAGCCAAGGTGGCGGGAGAGGGGATACGCAGTATTTT,CASSQGGGRGDTQYF
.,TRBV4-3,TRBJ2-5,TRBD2,TGCGCCAGCAGCCAAGACGCTGGGGGGGAAGAGACCCAGTACTTC,CASSQDAGGEETQYF
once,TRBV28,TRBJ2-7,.,TGTGCCACCGCGGCGGGACGCATTACCTACGAGCAGTACTTC,CATAAGRITYEQYF
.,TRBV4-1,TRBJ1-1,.,TGCGCCAGCAGCCCCAGGGGCGGCACTGAAGCTTTCTTT,CASSPRGGTEAFF
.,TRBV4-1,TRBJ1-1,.,TGCGCCAGCAGCCAAGCGGTACAGTTGAACACTGAAGCTTTCTTT,CASSQAVQLNTEAFF
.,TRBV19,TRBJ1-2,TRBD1,TGTGCCAGTACCCTGGGACAGAGCTCTAACTATGGCTACACCTTC,CASTLGQSSNYGYTF
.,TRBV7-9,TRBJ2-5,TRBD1,TGTGCCAGCAGCTTCCCGAAACAGGGGGATGAGGAGACCCAGTACTTC,CASSFPKQGDEETQYF
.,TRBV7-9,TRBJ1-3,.,TGTGCCAGCAGCTTATACCCTCAGGGGTCTGGAAACACCATATATTTT,CASSLYPQGSGNTIYF
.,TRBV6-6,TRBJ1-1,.,TGTGCCAGCAGAGAACAGGGAAAGGGCACTGAAGCTTTCTTT,CASREQGKGTEAFF
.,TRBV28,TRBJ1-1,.,TGTGCCAGCAGTTTTTACTCCTACACTGAAGCTTTCTTT,CASSFYSYTEAFF
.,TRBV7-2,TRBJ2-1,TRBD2,TGTGCCAGCAGCTTAGTCGCGGGAGTCTCCTACAATGAGCAGTTCTTC,CASSLVAGVSYNEQFF
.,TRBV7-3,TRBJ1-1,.,TGTGCCAGCAGCTTAAACAGAGTCACTGAAGCTTTCTTT,CASSLNRVTEAFF
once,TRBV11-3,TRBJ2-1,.,TGTGCCAGCAGCTCCCAGACTAGTTCGGATGAGCAGTTCTTC,CASSSQTSSDEQFF
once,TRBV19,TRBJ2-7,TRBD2,TGTGCCAGTAGTGGGGGTTTAGCGGGAGCCTACGAGCAGTACTTC,CASSGGLAGAYEQYF
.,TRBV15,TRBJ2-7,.,TGTGCCACCAGCAGAGAGACTCTTAGCTCCTACGAGCAGTACTTC,CATSRETLSSYEQYF
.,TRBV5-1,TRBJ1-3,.,TGCGCCAGCAGCTTGGACAGAGGGTCTGGAAACACCATATATTTT,CASSLDRGSGNTIYF
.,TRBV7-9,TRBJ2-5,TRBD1,TGTGCCAGCAGCTGGACAGGTGATATAGAGACCCAGTACTTC,CASSWTGDIETQYF
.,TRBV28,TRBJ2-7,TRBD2,TGTGCCAGCAGTTTAAGTCTGGCTAGCGGACGCTACGAGCAGTACTTC,CASSLSLASGRYEQYF
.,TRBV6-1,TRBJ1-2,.,TGTGCCAGCATTGCCGACACCTGGGTCCGCGGCTACACCTTC,CASIADTWVRGYTF
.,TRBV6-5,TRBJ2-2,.,TGTGCCAGCAGTTACCACCCAGCGATCGGGGAGCTGTTTTTT,CASSYHPAIGELFF
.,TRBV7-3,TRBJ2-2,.,TGTGCCAGCAGCGCGCATGCGGGGATTAACACCGGGGAGCTGTTTTTT,CASSAHAGINTGELFF
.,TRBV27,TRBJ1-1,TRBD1,TGTGCCAGCAGCCGACTTGGGCAGGGGGGCCATGATAGGGCTTTCTTT,CASSRLGQGGHDRAFF
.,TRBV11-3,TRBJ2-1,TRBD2,TGTGCCAGCAGCTCCGGGACTAGTGGTTTTAATGAGCAGTTCTTC,CASSSGTSGFNEQFF
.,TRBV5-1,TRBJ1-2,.,TGCGCCAGCAGCTTGGACCGGACTACTAACTATGGCTACACCTTC,CASSLDRTTNYGYTF
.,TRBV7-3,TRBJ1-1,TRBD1,TGTGCCAGCAGCCCCGGACAGGGGGCTGTCACTGAAGCTTTCTTT,CASSPGQGAVTEAFF
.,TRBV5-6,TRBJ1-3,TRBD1,TGTGCCAGCAGCTTACTAGACAGGGTAATCTCTGGAAACACCATATATTTT,CASSLLDRVISGNTIYF
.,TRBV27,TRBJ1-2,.,TGTGCCAGCAGTTTCTCCCTCGGACAGAACTATGGCTACACCTTC,CASSFSLGQNYGYTF
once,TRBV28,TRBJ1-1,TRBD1,TGTGCCAGCAGGAGACAGGGGGCGGTGAACACTGAAGCTTTCTTT,CASRRQGAVNTEAFF
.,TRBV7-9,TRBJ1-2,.,TGTGCCAGCAGCCCAACCACAGGGAGTCAAGGTGGCTACACCTTC,CASSPTTGSQGGYTF
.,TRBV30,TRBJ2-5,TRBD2,TGTGCCAGGACTAGCGGCCCCAAAGAGACCCAGTACTTC,CARTSGPKETQYF
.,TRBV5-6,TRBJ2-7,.,TGTGCCAGCAGCCCTTGGCATCGGGACTCCTACGAGCAGTACTTC,CASSPWHRDSYEQYF
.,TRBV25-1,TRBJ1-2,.,TGTGCCAGCAGTCCCCAGGGGCTCTATGGCTACACCTTC,CASSPQGLYGYTF
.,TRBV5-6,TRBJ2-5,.,TGTGCCAGCAGCTCCAATGGACAGCTAGAGACCCAGTACTTC,CASSSNGQLETQYF
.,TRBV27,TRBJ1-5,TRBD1,TGTGCCAGCAGAAAGCAGGGGGCAAGCAATCAGCCCCAGCATTTT,CASRKQGASNQPQHF